The T cell receptor (beta chain) under discussion was sequenced for a study of T cells in Graves' hyperthyroidism and ophthalmopathy. To note about this clonotype: Its matching antigen is unknown.

V dropped 1 base and J dropped 2; count of bases not matched to a gene: 9. From germline, CDR1 is SQVTM and CDR2 ANQGSEA. The CDR3 spans 16 residues. Amplified TCR beta CDR3 regions derived from RNA transcripts. During a first-round RT-PCR of the TCR CDR3, the HTBI primer set was used. TCRdb redid the calling of the multiplex PCR reads with MiXCR, one entry per CDR3 protein. Altogether 500,000 to 600,000 distinct CDR3 sequences are present, 35% to 55% being singletons, with the ten largest covering more than 7%. Notes on the study in general: Blood also held most thyroid clonotypes expanded beyond 0.001. Stable hyperthyroidism was told apart from ophthalmopathy by a model built on 13 V-J features. The model identified upcoming ophthalmopathy a median approximately six months ahead of onset.

Uncontrolled infection, other autoimmune disease, pregnancy and lactation each barred patients from inclusion. The sequencing sample was made of peripheral blood or thyroid tissue (not recorded which). V and J are TRBV29-1 and TRBJ2-3; TRBD1 agrees at 7 bases. This clonotype was obtained from a young woman with Graves' hyperthyroidism. CDR3 loop: CSVEGLGGLNTDTQYF. DNA of the CDR3: TGCAGCGTTGAAGGGTTAGGGGGCTTGAACACAGATACGCAGTATTTT.